The entry below gives a single T cell receptor (beta chain) sequence along with its context. Its antigen is currently unknown. This entry belongs to a study of cytomegalovirus exposure and HLA in healthy donors. With 60 Vbeta and 13 Jbeta primers, the PCR was carried out. Libraries were prepared by immunoSEQ multiplex PCR; TCRdb keeps only in-frame clonotypes and omits some of them. Across 60,000 to 70,000 clones, the top ten clones capture more than 15% of the sample. Findings of the study overall: Investigators reported about 160 TCR beta chains as tied to cytomegalovirus. In vitro assays verified that three CMV-associated chains recognized CMV antigens specifically.

V gave up 0 bases and J gave up 11 bases, with 14 bases separating them. This CDR3 is built from 13 residues. Germline V gene sequence: CDR1 SGHRS, CDR2 YFSETQ. The chain carries TRBV5-1 and TRBJ1-1; a possible D gene is TRBD1 (6 bases). This TCR came from a boy aged 10-17 years in good health and CMV-seronegative. The sequencing input was PBMCs. The CDR3 region has the DNA TGCGCCAGCAGCTTGGGTTGGACAGAGGGTGCTTTCTTT. Translating gives CASSLGWTEGAFF.